What follows describes a single TCR beta chain. Its antigen is unknown. These data belong to a study of T cell responses to AZD1222 COVID-19 vaccine. General observations from the study: It should be noted that donors were predominantly white British and more often female, and clonal diversity was possibly underestimated. The study sampled repertoires only after the peak T cell response. With dominance at 160-218 and 743-854, vaccine-associated CD4 TCRs spanned spike.

The protocol was immunoSEQ multiplex PCR, while the TCRdb copy is restricted to in-frame clones and leaves out a portion. This sample yields around 150,000 clones, of which more than 90% are seen a single time; 4% to 5.5% belongs to the top ten. The V end was cut by 0 bases, the J end by 4 bases, with 19 bases between. From germline, CDR1 is SGHAT and CDR2 FQNNGV. The CDR3 spans 19 residues. The source material was peripheral blood, sampled on day 0 of AZD1222 vaccination. This sequence was found in an adult in good health. The rearrangement joins TRBV11-2 to TRBJ1-6; perhaps TRBD1 as D (5 bases). As DNA, the CDR3 is TGTGCCAGCAGCTTAGATCGGGGCGGGGCAGGATCGTATAATTCACCCCTCCACTTT. Residues: CASSLDRGGAGSYNSPLHF.